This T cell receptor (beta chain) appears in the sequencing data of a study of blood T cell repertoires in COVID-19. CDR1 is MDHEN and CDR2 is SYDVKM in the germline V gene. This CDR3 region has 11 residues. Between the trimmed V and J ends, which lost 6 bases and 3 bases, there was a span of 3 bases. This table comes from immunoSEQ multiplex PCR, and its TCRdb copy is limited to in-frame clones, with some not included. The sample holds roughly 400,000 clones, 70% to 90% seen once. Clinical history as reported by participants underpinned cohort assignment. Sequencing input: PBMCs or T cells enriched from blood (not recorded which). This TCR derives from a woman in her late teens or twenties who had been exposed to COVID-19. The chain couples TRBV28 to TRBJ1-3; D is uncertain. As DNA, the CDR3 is TGTGCCAGCAGGAGTGGAAACACCATATATTTT. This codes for CASRSGNTIYF.